The clone carrying this T cell receptor (beta chain) has ten or more counts. Time point of the sample: pre-sensitization, week 0. As for treatment: therapeutic diphenylcyclopropenone sensitization with weekly scalp DPC. Phlebotomy was performed prior to application of every patch test. Each donor was an alopecia patient between 18 and 70 years of age who qualified for DPC. CDR3 length equals 17 residues. In germline, CDR1 is LGHNA, CDR2 YSLEER. V dropped 4 bases and J dropped 8 bases, with 24 bases sitting between them. For the library, individual cDNA molecules each received unique molecular identifiers. TCRdb reanalysed the RACE reads using MiXCR and keeps one entry per CDR3 protein. This table has a few hundred thousand distinct CDR3 sequences, roughly 6% appearing once. The data originate from a study of human T cells and chemical hapten exposure.

The sample here was whole blood, taken in connection with sensitization to the hapten diphenylcyclopropenone (DPC). The chain has TRBV4-3 and TRBJ2-1, with a weak D call TRBD2 (6 bases). This receptor was obtained from a woman aged 18-35 years with alopecia areata. Some clones in this sample may be carry-over from other donors' samples. For the CDR3, the DNA is TGCGCCAGCAGCCTTCCTCCGGGGGTCACCCTAATCGATGAGCAGTTCTTC. It encodes CASSLPPGVTLIDEQFF.